This TCR beta chain was identified during a study of cytomegalovirus exposure and HLA in healthy donors. The V gene end was trimmed by 2 bases and the J gene end by 3 bases; junction bases not matched to a gene: 3. The CDR3 extends over 14 amino acids. Germline V gene sequence: CDR1 ENHRY, CDR2 SYGVKD. The primer mix had 60 Vbeta and 13 Jbeta primers. Original data processing: Later analysis identified approximately 80 million unique TCR beta chains, roughly 11 million shared. The assay was immunoSEQ multiplex PCR, and TCRdb's table has in-frame clones only and misses some. V and J calls and clone size are given by that table; D and trimming were obtained from the DNA. Of 140,000 to 150,000 clones in the sample, 78% were seen once.

The sequence derives from a female donor in good health and CMV-seronegative. The sequencing sample was made of PBMCs. This rearrangement joins TRBV10-3 to TRBJ1-1; 7 positions match TRBD1. The CDR3 DNA reads as TGTGCCATCAGTGAGAGGGACAGCTACACTGAAGCTTTCTTT. Protein product: CAISERDSYTEAFF.